One sample yielded the 3 T cell receptor beta chains listed below, sequenced in a study of blood T cells in healthy people across ages. Then a second PCR, running roughly 7 to 11 cycles, was carried out with a sample-barcoded 5' primer and a J-beta primer mix. In TCRdb, the 5' RACE reads were re-called with MiXCR into one record per CDR3 protein. The sample contains fewer than 650,000 distinct CDR3 sequences, roughly a quarter of which appear only once. These data are also associated with another study on T cells of mothers and their children.

Source material: blood. The receptor source for this set is a boy younger than 10 in good health.

This clonotype was counted between two and nine times. V gene TRBV12-3 or TRBV12-4 combines with J gene TRBJ2-7; 7 bases are shared with TRBD2. V dropped 7 bases and J dropped 5; count of bases not matched to a gene: 8. The CDR3 length is 13 residues. The CDR3 region has the DNA TGTGCCAGCAAACCCGGGGGGAGCAACGAGCAGTACTTC. Translating it yields CASKPGGSNEQYF.

V gene TRBV14 combines with J gene TRBJ1-3, with no clear D. CDR3 size: 13 residues. Germline CDR1 is SGHDN and CDR2 is FVKESK. V lost 6 bases to trimming and J lost 0 bases, with 6 bases between them. CDR3 loop: CASSFYSGNTIYF. The CDR3, as DNA: TGTGCCAGCAGTTTTTACTCTGGAAACACCATATATTTT.

The CDR3 protein is CASTDSGTAKETQYF. Written as DNA, the CDR3 is TGTGCCAGCACCGACTCGGGGACAGCTAAAGAGACCCAGTACTTC. The chain has TRBV28 and TRBJ2-5; 7 bases are a match to TRBD1. Germline CDR1 MDHEN, CDR2 SYDVKM. Losses at the gene ends were 7 bases for V and 3 bases for J; bases not matched to a gene: 11. The length of the CDR3 is 15 residues. The variable domain in full, with the rest retrieved from reference TRBV28 and TRBJ2-5, is DVKVTQSSRYLVKRTGEKVFLECVQDMDHENMFWYRQDPGLGLRLIYFSYDVKMKEKGDIPEGYSVSREKKERFSLILESASTNQTSMYLCASTDSGTAKETQYFGPGTRLLVL.